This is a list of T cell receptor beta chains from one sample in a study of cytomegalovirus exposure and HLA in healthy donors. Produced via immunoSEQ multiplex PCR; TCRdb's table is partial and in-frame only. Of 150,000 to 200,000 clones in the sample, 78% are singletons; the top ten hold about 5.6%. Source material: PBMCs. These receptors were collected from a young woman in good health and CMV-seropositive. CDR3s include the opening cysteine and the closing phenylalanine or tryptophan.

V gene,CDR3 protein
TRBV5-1,CASSIIAGGPYNEQFF
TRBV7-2,CASSLRSEGNIQYF
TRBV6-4,CASSDMMGRGEAFF
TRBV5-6,CASSLGQGVATRVSYEQYF
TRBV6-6,CASSSGVISSYEQYF
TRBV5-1,CASSSPEGPRGYTF
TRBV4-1,CASSQGGSGANVLTF
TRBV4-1,CASSRGQGANYGYTF
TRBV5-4,CASSLWEAGRGFPEAFF
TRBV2,CASSEGQGLQYF
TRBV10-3,CAISPDNQETQYF
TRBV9,CASSVGPLGERYF
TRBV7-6,CASSFNAGSAEAFF
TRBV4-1,CASSQERLAAEGEQFF
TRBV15,CATSRDSTSNEQFF
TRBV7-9,CASSLDREQETQYF
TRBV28,CASRGTARTDTQYF
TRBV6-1,CASSEWGTSGSSTDTQYF
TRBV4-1,CASSQEYLRPAEAFF
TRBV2,CASSETGHTDTQYF
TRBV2,CASGQVYGYTF
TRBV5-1,CASSLGAGTRRGYTF
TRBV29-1,CSVLTAQVPGELFF
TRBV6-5,CASSPGQGYTIYF
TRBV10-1,CASRGTSGENTGELFF
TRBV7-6,CASSPNPGQLIYYEQYF
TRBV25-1,CASRATGVYEQYF
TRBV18,CASSLTGELFF
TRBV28,CASSPTGLATRGTDTQYF
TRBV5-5,CASSWTSGNNEQFF